This T cell receptor beta chain was identified in a study of cytomegalovirus exposure and HLA in healthy donors (dated by TCRdb to 2017 to 2019). Regarding the study in general: In an earlier analysis of 587 of the donors, 250 to 350 Gb of sequence data and 100 million or so unique TCR beta sequences from some 170 million T cells were reported. An early release that covered 500 to 800 HLA-typed donors contained approximately 300 gigabases of sequencing data and around 85 million unique TCR sequences. The genetic ancestry cluster associated with self-reported Caucasian donors included about 81% of the roughly 400 genotyped donors. The aim of the study was to test whether cataloging public T cell receptors could identify signatures of past pathogen exposure. The T cell repertoires of 670 or so subjects were profiled by immunosequencing and related to cytomegalovirus serostatus. In addition to the first cohort of 666 subjects, a separate validation cohort of 130 or so different subjects was used. To predict cytomegalovirus infection status, the study brought together high-throughput TCR immunosequencing, statistical association of individual TCRs with disease status, and machine learning. A later analysis re-analyzed previously published TCR beta repertoires from 666 donors and added high-resolution HLA genotyping to study TCR occurrence patterns. In the later analysis, no new phenotypic data were used to find candidate immune exposures; instead, reliance was placed on TCR beta sequences and their occurrence across donors. To decide whether each TCR beta V gene segment behaved as functional or pseudogenic, an earlier analysis of some 580 of the donors relied on high-throughput TCR beta sequencing. Alongside the repertoire data, information on donor age, sex, ethnicity and CMV serostatus was compiled. Genome-wide SNP genotypes for about 65% of the roughly 700 donors were used in a later genetic analysis, which treated that subset as a discovery cohort. Every discovery cohort repertoire had been produced on one sequencing platform. HLA typing covered class I and class II loci at four-digit resolution. The number of typed donors differed by locus: about 620-630 for A, B, C, DRB1 and DQB1; some 500 for DQA1; around 580 for DPA1; and about 450 for DPB1. Several DR-DQ haplotypes were handled as single units for association and clustering because linkage in the cohort was strong. Among roughly 400 genotyped donors of the cohort, an average of around 220,000 unique TCR beta nucleotide sequences was sequenced per donor, of which approximately 18% were non-productive. Summary of the overall study and its limitations: Compared with equally common non-associated chains, HLA-associated TCR beta chains in a later analysis were more clonally expanded and had lower generation probabilities. Because HLA typing was unavailable for some donors at each locus, only the typed subset was used in association tests. A later genetic analysis reported fewer N-insertions in productive TCRs among donors in an Asian-associated ancestry cluster than the approximately 700-donor mean. A further reported finding was that TCR beta sequences accurately predicted the HLA-A and HLA-B alleles for most subjects in the first cohort. The sequencing pipeline was judged likely to have produced a cluster of highly shared sequence variants as a technical artifact. Specific HLA alleles were associated with 15,000 to 20,000 TCR beta sequences at a false discovery rate of 0.05 in a later analysis. Because the 87-base-pair reads could not distinguish some IMGT-functional V segments, including TRBV6-2 and TRBV6-3, those segments were excluded. According to a later analysis, parvovirus B19, influenza, CMV and Epstein-Barr virus appeared linked to several top co-occurrence clusters. The cohort was sequenced for TCR beta chains only, and without alpha or paired-chain data the features that could be detected were limited. About 17 rarely observed V segments, including chromosome 9 orphons, were excluded from the earlier analysis of a few hundred of the donors because counts were too low. In both the original and validation cohorts, the classifier was reported to diagnose cytomegalovirus status with high specificity and sensitivity. Correlated functional status among segregating V segments might reflect linkage disequilibrium, but an unknown experimental factor could not be ruled out. In an earlier analysis of around 500 of the donors, most TCR beta V segments appeared in productive rearrangements about 87% or about 30% of the time, broadly matching IMGT annotations. Sequencing depth was assumed to be roughly uniform across donors in the presence/absence analyses, though that assumption may not hold. A total of fewer than 200 TCR beta chains were listed by the study as associated with cytomegalovirus. The authors suggested that the approach could potentially be extended to other disease states and immunological phenotypes. In a later analysis, the rate of TCR association differed among HLA loci, with DRB1 alleles having the most associated TCRs and HLA-C alleles having the fewest. Immune exposure information for the cohort was limited to CMV serostatus. Assigning TCR associations to individual alleles was difficult when HLA alleles, especially DR and DQ, strongly co-occurred. A later analysis found that most CMV-associated TCR beta chains appeared HLA-restricted, with HLA associations seemingly driven largely by CMV exposure. In vitro tests confirmed that a few of the cytomegalovirus-associated TCR beta chains recognize cytomegalovirus antigens. Across donors, most TCR sequences were observed very rarely, whereas some public TCRs were present in many individuals. A later genetic analysis associated a missense DCLRE1C variant with V-gene and J-gene trimming of TCR beta chains, and an independent cohort replicated the association.

The library was prepared using the immunoSEQ multiplex PCR assay. For the multiplex PCR, a mixture combining 60 forward primers for TCR Vbeta segments and 13 reverse primers for TCR Jbeta segments was used. Amplification of the CDR3 region of rearranged TCR beta genes was performed with a multiplex PCR assay on genomic DNA. On the Illumina HiSeq System, the amplified TCR beta libraries were sequenced as 87-base-pair reads. Regarding the original processing steps: Across the 670 or so repertoires, a later analysis counted approximately 83 million unique TCR beta chains, roughly 11 million of which were shared by at least two donors. Raw reads were error-corrected and collapsed into unique sequences by a nearest-neighbor algorithm in which closely related sequences were merged to remove PCR and sequencing errors. V, D and J gene segments were assigned by aligning CDR3 sequences to IMGT reference sequences. Each retained sequence needed at least a six-nucleotide match to both a V gene segment and a J gene segment. A rearrangement was called productive if the CDR3 had no stop codons and remained in frame with V and J, and every other rearrangement was called non-productive. CDR3 was defined according to IMGT convention as the region running from the second conserved V-encoded cysteine to the conserved J-encoded phenylalanine. The earlier analysis of 500 to 750 of the donors excluded any sequence lacking an unambiguous match to a single V gene segment. An earlier analysis of a few hundred of the donors called V segments functional above 56.7% productive rearrangements and segregating when the between-donor standard deviation exceeded 5%. To diagnose cytomegalovirus status from the catalog of TCR beta chain sequences, a statistical classification framework was built. In a later analysis, TCR nucleotide sequences were compared against IMGT/GENE-DB human TR gene sequences so that V and J genes could be assigned. A later analysis assigned CDR3 sequences and most-parsimonious VDJ recombination scenarios with the TCRdist pipeline. In a later analysis, each TCR beta chain was defined by its CDR3 amino acid sequence together with its V-gene family, and reads without a unique V-gene family were excluded. As a way to deal with suspected cross-contamination and a sequencing artifact, a later analysis dropped approximately 570 nucleotide sequences that were highly shared and had low generation probability. In a later analysis, a clonal expansion index was calculated for each public chain from normalized within-repertoire ranks of inferred template counts. Generation probabilities in a later analysis came from a VDJ recombination model fitted to out-of-frame rearrangements, and those results were checked against IGoR. In a later analysis, hypergeometric tests were used to score TCR-TCR, TCR-HLA and TCR-CMV co-occurrence, with a repertoire-size bias correction applied to TCR pairs. A later analysis estimated false discovery rates by permuting HLA or CMV assignments 20 times. A later analysis grouped co-occurring TCRs with DBSCAN, adding TCRdist sequence similarity when clustering within HLA-allele-positive subsets. For co-occurrence clustering, repertoires with fewer than 30,000 or more than 120,000 public chains were excluded, along with several repertoires with anomalous nucleotide sharing. This is the immuneACCESS table as TCRdb keeps it, with only in-frame sequences that have V and J called. A part of the clones is gone; compared with another copy, unresolved V genes explain less than half, and the rest is unexplained. V and J calls and clone size are copied from that table; D and trimming were computed from the DNA. This sample lists 99,000 or so clones; roughly 12% were detected once. The ten most abundant clones make up about a sixth of the sample.

With respect to this clone: Its antigen is unknown. Qualities for individual bases were not recorded, and no much larger clone is one base off.

V lost 0 bases and J lost 0 bases; the stretch between them is 8 bases long. Taken from cysteine to phenylalanine, the CDR3 has 15 residues. Only the CDR3 region is kept as DNA, spanning 45 bases read in frame from base 1. The germline V gene yields SGHRS for CDR1 and YFSETQ for CDR2. The cohort comprised around 700 healthy bone marrow donors. At the time of sampling, every cohort member was nominally healthy, though immune exposures that went unrecorded were likely present. The donor tested CMV seropositive, placing the donor among the 310 or so seropositive members of the cohort. A peripheral blood sample was collected from each donor, and TCR beta sequencing was performed on peripheral blood mononuclear cells. The Qiagen DNeasy Blood Extraction Kit was used to extract genomic DNA from the blood cell samples.

The sequenced sample consisted of PBMCs. The chain couples TRBV5-1 to TRBJ2-3; the D gene is unclear. This receptor was obtained from a man aged 35 to 55 in good health and CMV-seropositive. The nucleotide sequence is TGCGCCAGCAGCTTGGCCCTTTCTAGCACAGATACGCAGTATTTT. Translated, this is CASSLALSSTDTQYF.